This record looks at one T cell receptor (beta chain) sequence and its context. Its cognate antigen has yet to be identified. Base qualities were left out, and no much larger clone turns up one base away. These data originate in a study of preoperative IRX-2 immunotherapy in early breast cancer (dated by TCRdb to about 2019). Spanning cysteine to phenylalanine, the CDR3 consists of 17 amino acids. This entry keeps only the CDR3 DNA: 51 bases, framed from base 1. V is clipped by 5 bases and J by 1 base, and the sequence between their germline boundaries is 20 bases long. From the germline V gene, CDR1 is SGHNT and CDR2 is YENEEA. The library was obtained by the immunoSEQ multiplex PCR assay. The immuneACCESS repertoire file appears here via TCRdb, limited to in-frame rearrangements. These files lack a portion of the clones; in checked studies, under half of the deficit traces to unresolved V genes, and the cause of the others is not known. Present in this sample are 40,000 to 45,000 clones, roughly 80% of which were seen just once. Jointly, the top ten make up roughly 1.2% of the sample.

The treatment or condition label of this sample denotes: preoperative locoregional IRX-2 cytokine immunotherapy. The samples were obtained from a phase Ib study that tested preoperative, locoregional IRX-2 cytokine immunotherapy designed to prime immune responses. The donors were early-stage breast cancer patients who were given IRX-2 prior to surgery. Sequencing was performed on tumor tissue, taken after IRX-2 immunotherapy. The rearrangement combines TRBV11-3 with TRBJ1-1; TRBD1 is a weak D gene call, 6 bases matching. This receptor was identified in a human donor with breast cancer. The nucleotide sequence reads TGTGCCAGCAGCCAAGCCCATCAGGGGCGAGGGAACACTGAAGCTTTCTTT. The encoded protein is CASSQAHQGRGNTEAFF.